This section outlines one T cell receptor beta chain sequence together with its context. The antigen is unknown. These data belong to a study of identifying expanded T cells in peripheral blood. Study-level results: Variance in clone template counts between roughly two-week samples significantly increased with total template count across all healthy donors. Differentially abundant clones: 0.95 to 1.5 between replicates, 15 to 17 at roughly 15 days, roughly 18 at four.

Measured with immunoSEQ multiplex PCR; TCRdb has only the in-frame clones, and not every one. The table records 90,000 to 100,000 clones, approximately 91% of them present only once. Collection occurred without any documented infections or immune events in donors. This TCR was recovered from a person aged 18 to 75 in good health. Source material: blood.

CDR3 loop: CASSMEDYYGYTF. Written as DNA, the CDR3 is TGTGCCAGTAGTATGGAGGATTACTATGGCTACACCTTC. The rearrangement uses TRBV19 and TRBJ1-2; D uncertain. The V end was cut by 3 bases, the J end by 3 bases, with 8 bases between. CDR1 is LNHDA, CDR2 SQIVND, per germline (reference sequence). CDR3 size: 13 residues.